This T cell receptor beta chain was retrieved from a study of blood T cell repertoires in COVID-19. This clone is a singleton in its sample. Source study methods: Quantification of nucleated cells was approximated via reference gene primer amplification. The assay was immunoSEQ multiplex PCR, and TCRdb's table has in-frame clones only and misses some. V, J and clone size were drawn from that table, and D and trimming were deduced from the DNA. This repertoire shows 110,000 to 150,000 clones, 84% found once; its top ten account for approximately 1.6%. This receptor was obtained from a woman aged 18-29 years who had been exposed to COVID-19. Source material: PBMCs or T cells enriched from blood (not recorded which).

The CDR3 sequence is CSVRQGMETQYF. For the CDR3, the DNA is TGCAGCGTTCGACAGGGAATGGAGACCCAGTACTTC. The chain combines TRBV29-1 with TRBJ2-5, with 7 bases identical to TRBD1. V gave up 5 bases and J gave up 5 bases; unmatched junction bases: 5. The germline V gene has CDR1 SQVTM and CDR2 ANQGSEA. The CDR3 spans 12 residues.